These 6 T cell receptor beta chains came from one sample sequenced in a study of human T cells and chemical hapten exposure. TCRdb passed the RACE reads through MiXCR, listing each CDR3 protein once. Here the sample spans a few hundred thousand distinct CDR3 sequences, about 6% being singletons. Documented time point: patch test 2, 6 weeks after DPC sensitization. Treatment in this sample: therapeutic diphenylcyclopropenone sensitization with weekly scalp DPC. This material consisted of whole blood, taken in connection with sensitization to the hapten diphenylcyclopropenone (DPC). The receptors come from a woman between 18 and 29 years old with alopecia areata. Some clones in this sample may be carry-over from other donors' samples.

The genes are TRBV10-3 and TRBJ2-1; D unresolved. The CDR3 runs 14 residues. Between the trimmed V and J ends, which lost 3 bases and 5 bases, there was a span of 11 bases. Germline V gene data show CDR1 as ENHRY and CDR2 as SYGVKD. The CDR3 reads CAISEEVRNNEQFF. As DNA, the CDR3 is TGTGCCATCAGTGAAGAGGTCAGAAACAATGAGCAGTTCTTC.

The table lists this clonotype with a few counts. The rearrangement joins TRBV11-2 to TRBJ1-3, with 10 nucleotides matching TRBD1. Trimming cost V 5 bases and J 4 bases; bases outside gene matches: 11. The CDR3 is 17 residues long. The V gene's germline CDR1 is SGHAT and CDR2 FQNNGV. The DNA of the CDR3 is TGTGCCAGCAGCCTACGACAGGGGGCAATGGGAGGAAACACCATATATTTT. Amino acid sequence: CASSLRQGAMGGNTIYF.

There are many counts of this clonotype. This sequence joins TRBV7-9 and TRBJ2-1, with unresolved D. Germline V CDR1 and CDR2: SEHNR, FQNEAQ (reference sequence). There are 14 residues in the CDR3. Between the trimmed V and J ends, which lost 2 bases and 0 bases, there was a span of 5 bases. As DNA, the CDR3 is TGTGCCAGCAGCTTAAGCAGCTCCTACAATGAGCAGTTCTTC. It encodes CASSLSSSYNEQFF.

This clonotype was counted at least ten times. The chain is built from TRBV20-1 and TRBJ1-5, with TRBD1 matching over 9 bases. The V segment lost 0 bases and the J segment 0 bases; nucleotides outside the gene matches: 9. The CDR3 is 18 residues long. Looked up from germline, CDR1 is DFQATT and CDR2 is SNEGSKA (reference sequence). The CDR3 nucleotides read TGCAGTGCTAGAGATCTGGACAGGGGAGGGTATAGCAATCAGCCCCAGCATTTT. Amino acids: CSARDLDRGGYSNQPQHF.

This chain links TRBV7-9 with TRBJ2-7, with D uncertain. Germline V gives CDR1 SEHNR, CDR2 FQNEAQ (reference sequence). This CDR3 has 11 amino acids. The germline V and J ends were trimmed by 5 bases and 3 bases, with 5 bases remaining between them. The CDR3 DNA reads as TGTGCCAGCAGCGAGAACTACGAGCAGTACTTC. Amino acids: CASSENYEQYF.

CDR3 in DNA: TGCAGTGGGTCCTTGAGCGGGGGGGCGGATGAGCAGTTCTTC. Protein product: CSGSLSGGADEQFF. This chain uses TRBV20-1 with TRBJ2-1; 10 nucleotides agree with TRBD2. The germline gives CDR1 DFQATT, CDR2 SNEGSKA (reference sequence). The CDR3 consists of 14 residues. V lost 7 bases and J lost 8; bases outside the gene matches: 11.